Here is one T cell receptor (beta chain) with its context. The record originates from a study of cytomegalovirus exposure and HLA in healthy donors. Background on the study: In a previous analysis, approximately 110 million unique TCR beta sequences were found from some 200 million T cells.

PCR employed 60 Vbeta and 13 Jbeta primers. The assay was immunoSEQ multiplex PCR, and TCRdb's table has in-frame clones only and misses some. Seen here are roughly 160,000 clones, 70% to 85% observed once, and the top ten hold about 4.6%. There are 17 residues in the CDR3. Germline values: CDR1 MGHRA, CDR2 YSYEKL. Unmatched junction bases numbered 10, after V lost 1 base and J lost 5 bases. This sequence was found in a man in his forties or fifties in good health and CMV-seronegative. The sequencing sample was made of PBMCs. The chain uses TRBV4-1 and TRBJ2-3; 9 nucleotides line up with TRBD2. The CDR3 here is CASSQAWGGGAVDTQYF. The CDR3 region has the DNA TGCGCCAGCAGCCAAGCCTGGGGCGGGGGGGCAGTAGATACGCAGTATTTT.